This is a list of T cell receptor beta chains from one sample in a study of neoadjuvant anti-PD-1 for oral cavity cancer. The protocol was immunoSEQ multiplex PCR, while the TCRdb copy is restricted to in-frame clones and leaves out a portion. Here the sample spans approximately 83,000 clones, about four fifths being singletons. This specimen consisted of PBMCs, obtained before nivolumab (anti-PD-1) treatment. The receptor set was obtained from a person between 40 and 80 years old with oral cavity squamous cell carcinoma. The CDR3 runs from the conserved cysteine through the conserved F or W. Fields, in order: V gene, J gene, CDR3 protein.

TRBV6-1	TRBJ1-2	CASSEGVPPYGYTF
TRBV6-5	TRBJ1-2	CASSSQGFYGYTF
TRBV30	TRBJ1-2	CAWSVGVRTNYGYTF
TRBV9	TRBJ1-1	CASSGGTVKNTEAFF
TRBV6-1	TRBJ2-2	CASNPQLKATGELFF
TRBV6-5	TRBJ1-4	CASRNSGTNEKLFF
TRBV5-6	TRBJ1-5	CASTLGGTRQPQHF
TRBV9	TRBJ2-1	CASSASSGRGYNEQFF
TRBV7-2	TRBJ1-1	CASSLEGPRTEAFF
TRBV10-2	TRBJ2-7	CASSGSSRQAGVEQYF
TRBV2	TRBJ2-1	CASSPAGLPEVHEQFF
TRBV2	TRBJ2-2	CASSVTVVGELFF
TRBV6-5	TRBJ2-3	CASIPGGTDTQYF
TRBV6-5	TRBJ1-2	CASRGSGPLGYTF
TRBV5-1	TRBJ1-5	CASSLGGLDQPQHF
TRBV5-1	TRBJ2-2	CASSGGQSPTGELFF
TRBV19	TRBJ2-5	CASSIQETQYF
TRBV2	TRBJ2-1	CASSEVQSSYNEQFF
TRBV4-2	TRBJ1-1	CASSHSRDSEAFF
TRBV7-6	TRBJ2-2	CASSFKRLNTGELFF
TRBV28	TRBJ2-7	CASSPRVRPYEQYF